These T cell receptor beta chains were read from a single sample in a study of T cells after yellow fever vaccination. TCRdb re-derived calls from the 5' RACE reads in MiXCR, one entry per CDR3 protein. This table has approximately 510,000 distinct CDR3 sequences, 21% appearing once. The specimen was PBMCs, collected more than 20 days after the first yellow fever vaccination. The receptors were sampled from a man aged 18 to 29 who received the YFV17D yellow fever vaccine. Each CDR3 is given with its conserved first and last residue.

j_gene | v_gene | CDR3aa
TRBJ2-7 | TRBV20-1 | CSARDPGQGREQYF
TRBJ2-3 | TRBV7-3 | CASSPKGTSGVDTQYF
TRBJ1-2 | TRBV12-3/TRBV12-4 | CASSLTGETGYTF
TRBJ2-1 | TRBV6-1 | CASTRTSGEYNEQFF
TRBJ1-2 | TRBV7-2 | CASSLVQIYGYTF
TRBJ1-5 | TRBV4-3 | CASSQETDYQPQHF
TRBJ1-1 | TRBV4-1 | CASSQDRASRNTEAFF
TRBJ2-4 | TRBV12-3/TRBV12-4 | CASSPDIAKNIQYF
TRBJ2-3 | TRBV5-6 | CASSLGTAGTDTQYF
TRBJ2-3 | TRBV27 | CASSLSAGVQNTQYF
TRBJ2-3 | TRBV10-3 | CAIGTSTDTQYF
TRBJ1-2 | TRBV9 | CASSVDVNYGYTF
TRBJ2-3 | TRBV5-1 | CASTLGHRVVTDTQYF
TRBJ1-2 | TRBV5-1 | CASSFGQALYGYTF
TRBJ2-7 | TRBV5-6 | CASTMGGVSYEQYF
TRBJ1-2 | TRBV7-2 | CASSLGEVLGYTF
TRBJ2-3 | TRBV5-4 | CASSGLVEDTQYF
TRBJ2-3 | TRBV28 | CASSTARRDGSTDTQYF
TRBJ1-1 | TRBV9 | CASSVEWNTEAFF
TRBJ2-2 | TRBV27 | CASTHMLGVGELFF
TRBJ2-2 | TRBV7-3 | CASKGVGELFF
TRBJ1-5 | TRBV12-3/TRBV12-4 | CASRLGQGYDQPQHF
TRBJ1-4 | TRBV6-1 | CASSPWRGEKLFF
TRBJ2-1 | TRBV11-1 | CASQEGGGAHSHNEQFF
TRBJ2-7 | TRBV7-2 | CASSFRQTSSYEQYF
TRBJ2-7 | TRBV7-9 | CASALLGEQYF
TRBJ1-5 | TRBV7-9 | CASSGDTSNQPQHF
TRBJ2-2 | TRBV6-2/TRBV6-3 | CASSYGTAGTGELFF
TRBJ1-2 | TRBV7-9 | CASSFSGVITAYGYTF
TRBJ2-1 | TRBV4-2 | CASSQDLGGPNNEQFF
TRBJ2-5 | TRBV21-1 | CASTPGLVEGRVETQYF
TRBJ1-4 | TRBV5-6 | CASSLWAATNEKLFF
TRBJ2-1 | TRBV24-1 | CATSDRTGESYNEQFF
TRBJ2-2 | TRBV3-1 | CASHPPVGTGELFF
TRBJ2-3 | TRBV7-7 | CARSPGRAVDTQYF
TRBJ2-3 | TRBV20-1 | CSARMGLAGSSTDTQYF
TRBJ2-1 | TRBV6-6 | CASSYGDYNEQFF
TRBJ2-7 | TRBV10-3 | CAISELYRGGSDEQYF
TRBJ1-1 | TRBV7-2 | CASSRQVSNTEAFF
TRBJ2-1 | TRBV6-5 | CASSYGRVLDEQFF
TRBJ1-2 | TRBV4-3 | CASSQGTGYNYGYTF
TRBJ2-2 | TRBV7-8 | CATGRTGNTGELFF
TRBJ1-5 | TRBV5-8 | CASSLIIGPDHQPQHF
TRBJ1-1 | TRBV29-1 | CSVEYQPRAEAFF
TRBJ2-3 | TRBV18 | CASSPPPADTQYF
TRBJ2-6 | TRBV4-3 | CASSQFGGSGANVLTF
TRBJ1-6 | TRBV6-2/TRBV6-3 | CASRFRAGSPLHF
TRBJ1-1 | TRBV7-3 | CASSRQEHTEAFF
TRBJ1-1 | TRBV7-9 | CASSAFAGGDANTEAFF
TRBJ2-2 | TRBV4-1 | CASSYTDRGEGTGELFF
TRBJ2-2 | TRBV5-6 | CASSFQGGLSTGELFF
TRBJ2-2 | TRBV5-5 | CASSSFFNKLFF
TRBJ2-7 | TRBV10-3 | CAAGGPGGQGRGTYEQYF
TRBJ1-4 | TRBV4-3 | CASSQLTGRVATNEKLFF
TRBJ1-4 | TRBV12-3/TRBV12-4 | CASSLWGSNEKLFF
TRBJ2-1 | TRBV29-1 | CSAHGPDYNEQFF
TRBJ1-6 | TRBV7-3 | CASSEQGNSPLHF
TRBJ1-3 | TRBV20-1 | CSARELGSSGNTIYF
TRBJ1-4 | TRBV14 | CASSLYGTSVEKLFF